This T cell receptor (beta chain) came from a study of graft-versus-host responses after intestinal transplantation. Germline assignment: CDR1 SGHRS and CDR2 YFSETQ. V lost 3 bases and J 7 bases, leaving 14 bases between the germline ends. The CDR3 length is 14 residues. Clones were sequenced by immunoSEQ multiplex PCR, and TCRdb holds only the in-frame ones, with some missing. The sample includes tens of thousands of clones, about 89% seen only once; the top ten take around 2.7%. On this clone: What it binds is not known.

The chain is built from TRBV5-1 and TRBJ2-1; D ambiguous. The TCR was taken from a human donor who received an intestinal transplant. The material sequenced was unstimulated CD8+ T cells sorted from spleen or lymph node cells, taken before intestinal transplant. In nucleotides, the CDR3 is TGCGCCAGCAGCTGGGCAAAACTTGGGAATGAGCAGTTCTTC. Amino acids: CASSWAKLGNEQFF.